This TCR beta chain was sequenced in a study of human T cells and chemical hapten exposure. The table lists this clonotype with a few counts. CDR3 length: 12 residues. The germline CDR1 and CDR2 sequences are ENHRY and SYGVKD. Trimming left V 7 bases short and J 7 bases short, with 11 bases between. Each CDR3 protein is one row after TCRdb ran MiXCR on the RACE reads. The sample has 150,000 to 200,000 distinct CDR3 sequences; approximately 29% are singletons. Time point denoted: pre-sensitization, week 0. As to treatment: therapeutic diphenylcyclopropenone sensitization with weekly scalp DPC. Sequencing was performed on whole blood, taken in connection with sensitization to the hapten diphenylcyclopropenone (DPC). The chain employs TRBV10-3 and TRBJ2-1, with D unresolved. The source is a young woman with alopecia areata. Some clones in this sample may be carry-over from other donors' samples. The CDR3 DNA is TGTGCCATCAAGGAGCCTGGAAATGAGCAGTTCTTC. Translating it yields CAIKEPGNEQFF.